This T cell receptor (beta chain) was documented in a study of blood T cell repertoires in COVID-19. Background on the study: The study drew acute and convalescent COVID-19 samples from the United States, Italy and Spain. T cells, B-cell-depleted T cells, or PBMCs supplied cDNA or gDNA.

The germline CDR1 and CDR2 sequences are LNHDA and SQIVND (reference sequence). The CDR3 covers 15 residues. Between the trimmed V and J ends, which lost 6 bases and 1 base, there was a span of 15 bases. Authors' analysis steps: Reference gene primers were amplified, and this amplification served to estimate nucleated cell counts. The method was immunoSEQ multiplex PCR; TCRdb's version includes in-frame clones alone and lacks a portion of them. V, J and clone size are taken as reported in that table, and D and trimming were inferred from the DNA itself. The data show more than 95,000 clones, roughly four fifths seen once.

This chain uses TRBV19 with TRBJ1-1; a possible D gene is TRBD1 (6 bases). Sequencing was performed on peripheral blood. The sequence came from a man between 60 and 70 years old with acute or convalescent COVID-19. CDR3 residues: CASSPGGARNTEAFF. The CDR3 DNA follows: TGTGCCAGTAGCCCCGGGGGGGCTAGGAACACTGAAGCTTTCTTT.